A single sample is the source of the 10 T cell receptor beta chains below, sequenced in a study of cytomegalovirus exposure and HLA in healthy donors. Here immunoSEQ multiplex PCR was the method, and the copy in TCRdb shows in-frame clones only, minus some. The table shows around 230,000 clones, with around 86% occurring only once. The sequencing input was PBMCs. These receptors all stem from a young woman in good health and CMV-seropositive.

This clone was observed a few times. V is TRBV28 and J is TRBJ1-2; possibly TRBD1 for D (6 bases). Trimming cost V 4 bases and J 4 bases, with 13 bases left between them. The length of the CDR3 is 14 residues. Per the germline V gene, CDR1 is MDHEN and CDR2 is SYDVKM. The CDR3 sequence is CASSSAGALYGYTF. CDR3 coding DNA: TGTGCCAGCAGTTCAGCAGGGGCCCTCTATGGCTACACCTTC.

This chain uses TRBV19 with TRBJ1-5; D perhaps matches TRBD1 (6 bases). Germline V gene lookup returns CDR1 LNHDA and CDR2 SQIVND (reference sequence). Trimming took 5 bases from V and 4 from J, leaving 18 bases between them. CDR3 length: 16 residues. CDR3 DNA sequence: TGTGCCAGTAGTCCTATGAGCAGGGGAGAGAATCAGCCCCAGCATTTT. Its protein product is CASSPMSRGENQPQHF.

The gene calls are TRBV30 and TRBJ2-3; 8 bases agree with TRBD2. CDR1 is GTSNPN, CDR2 SVGIG, per germline (reference sequence). The CDR3 spans 15 residues. With V trimmed by 4 bases and J by 2 bases, 8 bases remained unmatched. The CDR3 loop reads CAWTEGLGSTDTQYF. The CDR3 DNA sequence: TGTGCCTGGACCGAGGGACTAGGTTCCACAGATACGCAGTATTTT.

This clone was detected only a few times. The rearrangement links TRBV7-9 to TRBJ1-2; D unclear. V was trimmed by 1 base and J by 4 bases, leaving 4 bases between them. The CDR3 covers 12 residues. The V gene's germline CDR1 is SEHNR and CDR2 FQNEAQ (reference sequence). This CDR3 reads CASSLDGYGYTF. The CDR3 nucleotides read TGTGCCAGCAGCTTAGACGGCTATGGCTACACCTTC.

J is TRBJ1-1 and V is TRBV13; 12 bases fit TRBD1. Trimming cost V 6 bases and J 1 base; bases outside gene matches: 0. Germline V gene data show CDR1 as PRHDT and CDR2 as FYEKMQ (reference sequence). CDR3 size: 14 residues. CDR3: CASRGQGANTEAFF. The CDR3 DNA reads TGTGCCAGCAGGGGACAGGGGGCGAACACTGAAGCTTTCTTT.

The chain employs TRBV29-1 and TRBJ2-1; 8 nucleotides line up with TRBD2. The CDR3 loop spans 18 amino acids. After removal of 5 bases from V and 4 bases from J, the junction contained 19 bases not matched to a gene. Germline CDR1 reads SQVTM; CDR2 reads ANQGSEA. The CDR3 DNA reads TGCAGCGTTCGTTGGCGGGGTCAGCGGGAGCGGGCGTACAATGAGCAGTTCTTC. Protein: CSVRWRGQRERAYNEQFF.

The chain carries TRBV11-3 and TRBJ2-1; no firm D call. CDR1 SGHNT and CDR2 YENEEA come from the germline V gene. V was shortened by 3 bases and J by 10 bases, with 25 bases between the two germline ends. CDR3 length equals 17 residues. The CDR3 DNA is TGTGCCAGCAGCTTTTTAGTTCCGGTAAGCCGGTTCGGGGAGCAGTTCTTC. Translating gives CASSFLVPVSRFGEQFF.

V is TRBV11-2 and J is TRBJ2-2, with 8 bases lining up with TRBD2. Germline loops: CDR1 SGHAT, CDR2 FQNNGV. The CDR3 is 15 residues long. After removal of 4 bases from V and 3 bases from J, the junction contained 4 bases not matched to a gene. CDR3 nucleotides: TGTGCCAGCAGCTCCAGCGGGAGTGACACCGGGGAGCTGTTTTTT. It encodes CASSSSGSDTGELFF. Supplemented by reference TRBV11-2 and TRBJ2-2, the full variable domain reads EAGVAQSPRYKIIEKRQSVAFWCNPISGHATLYWYQQILGQGPKLLIQFQNNGVVDDSQLPKDRFSAERLKGVDSTLKIQPAKLEDSAVYLCASSSSGSDTGELFFGEGSRLTVL.

The chain recombines TRBV10-1 with TRBJ2-1; 9 bases align to TRBD2. V trimming: 0 bases; J trimming: 3 bases; junction bases outside the gene matches: 3. The CDR3 extends over 16 amino acids. Per germline, CDR1 WNHNN and CDR2 SYGVQD (reference sequence). The CDR3 reads CASSESSGRHYNEQFF. Here the CDR3 DNA reads TGCGCCAGCAGTGAGTCCAGCGGGAGGCACTACAATGAGCAGTTCTTC.

The V gene is TRBV5-4, the J gene TRBJ2-1; 7 nucleotides line up with TRBD2. The V gene's germline CDR1 is SGHNT and CDR2 YYREEE (reference sequence). J lost 6 bases, V lost 4 bases, and 13 bases had no gene match. The CDR3 is made up of 16 amino acids. The DNA for the CDR3 is TGTGCCAGCAGCCAGGGACTCTTGGGGGGGGTCAATGAGCAGTTCTTC. This sequence encodes CASSQGLLGGVNEQFF.